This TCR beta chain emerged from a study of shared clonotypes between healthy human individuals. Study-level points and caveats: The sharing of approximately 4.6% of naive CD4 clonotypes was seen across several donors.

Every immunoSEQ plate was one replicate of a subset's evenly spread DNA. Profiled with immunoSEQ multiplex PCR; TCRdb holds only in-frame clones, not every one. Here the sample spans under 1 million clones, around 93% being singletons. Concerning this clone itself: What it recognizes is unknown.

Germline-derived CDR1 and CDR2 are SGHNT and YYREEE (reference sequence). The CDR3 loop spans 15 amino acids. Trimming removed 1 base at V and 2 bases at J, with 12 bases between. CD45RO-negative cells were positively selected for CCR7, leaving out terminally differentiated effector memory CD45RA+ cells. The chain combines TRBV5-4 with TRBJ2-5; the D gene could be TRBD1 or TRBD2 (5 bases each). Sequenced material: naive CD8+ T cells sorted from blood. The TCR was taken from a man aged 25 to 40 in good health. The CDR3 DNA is TGTGCCAGCAGCTTGACCGGGACGAGGCAAGAGACCCAGTACTTC. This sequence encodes CASSLTGTRQETQYF.